This T cell receptor beta chain is drawn from a study of blood T cell repertoires in COVID-19. On the study more broadly: Both acute and convalescent COVID-19 samples were obtained from the United States, Italy and Spain. The analysed material was cDNA or gDNA that came from T cells, B-cell-depleted T cells, or PBMCs.

Authors' processing steps: Counts of nucleated cells, estimated from reference gene primer amplification, were obtained. Clones were sequenced by immunoSEQ multiplex PCR, and TCRdb holds only the in-frame ones, with some missing. That table is the source of V, J and clone size, and D and trimming were worked out from the DNA. This table has around 300,000 clones, roughly 90% appearing once. The clonotype comes from a woman aged 40 to 50 who had recovered from COVID-19. Sequencing was performed on peripheral blood.

The CDR3: CASSSGYGYTF. For the CDR3, the DNA is TGTGCCAGCAGTTCCGGGTATGGCTACACCTTC. The chain joins TRBV6-5 to TRBJ1-2; unclear D gene. CDR1 MNHEY and CDR2 SVGAGI come from the germline V gene. The CDR3 is 11 amino acids. The V and J ends lost 4 bases and 5 bases respectively, with 5 bases between them.